This T cell receptor beta chain originates from a study of T cell responses to AZD1222 COVID-19 vaccine. Study results and limitations: It should be noted that donors were predominantly white British and more often female, and clonal diversity was possibly underestimated. Baseline seropositivity occurred in only 5 to 7 AZD1222 recipients. In the spike-specific TCR repertoire, nearly half reportedly target unmutated variant regions.

Data came from immunoSEQ multiplex PCR; TCRdb stores just in-frame clones and leaves some out. The data contain about 140,000 clones, more than 80% of them singletons. Germline CDR1 reads MNHEY; CDR2 reads SVGAGI. The V end lost 7 bases, the J end lost 13 bases, and 16 bases lay between the germline ends. The CDR3 has 12 residues. On this clone itself: Its antigen is currently unknown.

The chain recombines TRBV6-5 with TRBJ2-2; D is possibly TRBD2 (5 bases). The clonotype originates from an adult who received the MenACWY meningococcal vaccine as a control. The specimen was peripheral blood, collected 28 days after the second dose of the MenACWY control vaccine. CDR3 region: CASNYFREGLFF. The CDR3 region has the DNA TGTGCCAGCAACTATTTCAGAGAGGGGCTGTTTTTT.